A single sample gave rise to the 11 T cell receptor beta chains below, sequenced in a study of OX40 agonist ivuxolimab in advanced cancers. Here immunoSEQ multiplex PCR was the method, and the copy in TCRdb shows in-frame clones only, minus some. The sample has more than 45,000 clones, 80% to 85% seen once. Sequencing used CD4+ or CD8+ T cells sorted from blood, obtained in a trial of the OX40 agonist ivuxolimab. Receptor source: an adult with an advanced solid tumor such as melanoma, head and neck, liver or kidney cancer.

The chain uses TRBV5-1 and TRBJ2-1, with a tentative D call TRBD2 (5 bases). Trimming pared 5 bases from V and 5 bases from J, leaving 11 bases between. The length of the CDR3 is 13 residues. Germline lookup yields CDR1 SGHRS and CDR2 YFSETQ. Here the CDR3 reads CASRRESNNEQFF. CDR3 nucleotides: TGCGCCAGCAGACGGGAATCCAACAATGAGCAGTTCTTC.

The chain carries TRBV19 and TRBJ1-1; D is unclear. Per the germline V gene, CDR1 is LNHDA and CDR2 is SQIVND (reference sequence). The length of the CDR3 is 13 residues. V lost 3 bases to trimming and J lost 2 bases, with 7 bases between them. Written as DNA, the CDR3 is TGTGCCAGTAGTATTGCAGCTAACACTGAAGCTTTCTTT. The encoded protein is CASSIAANTEAFF.

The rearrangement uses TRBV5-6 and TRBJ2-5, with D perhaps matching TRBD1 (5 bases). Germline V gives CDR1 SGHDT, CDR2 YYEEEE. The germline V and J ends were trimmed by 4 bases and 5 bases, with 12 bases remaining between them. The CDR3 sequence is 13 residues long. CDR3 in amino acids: CASSPGRQETQYF. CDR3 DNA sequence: TGTGCCAGCAGCCCAGGGCGTCAGGAGACCCAGTACTTC.

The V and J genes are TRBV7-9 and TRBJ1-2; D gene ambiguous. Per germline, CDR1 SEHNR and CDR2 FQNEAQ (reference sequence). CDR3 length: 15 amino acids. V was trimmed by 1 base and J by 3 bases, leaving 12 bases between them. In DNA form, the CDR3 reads TGTGCCAGCAGCTTAGGAGAGATACCTCACTATGGCTACACCTTC. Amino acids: CASSLGEIPHYGYTF.

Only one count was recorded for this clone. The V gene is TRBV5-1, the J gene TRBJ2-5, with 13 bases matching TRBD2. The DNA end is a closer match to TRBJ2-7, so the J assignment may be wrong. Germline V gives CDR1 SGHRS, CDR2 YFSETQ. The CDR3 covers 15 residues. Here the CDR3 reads CASSPTSGRAYEQYF. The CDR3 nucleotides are TGCGCCAGCAGCCCAACTAGCGGGAGGGCCTACGAGCAGTACTTC.

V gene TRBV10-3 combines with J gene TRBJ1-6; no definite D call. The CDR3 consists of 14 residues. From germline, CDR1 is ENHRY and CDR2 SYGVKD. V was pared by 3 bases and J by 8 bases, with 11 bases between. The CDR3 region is CAISDRGGDSPLHF. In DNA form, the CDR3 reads TGTGCCATCAGTGACCGCGGCGGGGATTCACCCCTCCACTTT.

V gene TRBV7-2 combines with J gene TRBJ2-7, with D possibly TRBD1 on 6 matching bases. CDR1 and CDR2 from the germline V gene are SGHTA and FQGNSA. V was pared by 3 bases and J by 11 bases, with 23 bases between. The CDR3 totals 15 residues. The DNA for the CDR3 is TGTGCCAGCAGCTTTCCGGGACACCGCAACCTACTCGAGTACTTC. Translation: CASSFPGHRNLLEYF.

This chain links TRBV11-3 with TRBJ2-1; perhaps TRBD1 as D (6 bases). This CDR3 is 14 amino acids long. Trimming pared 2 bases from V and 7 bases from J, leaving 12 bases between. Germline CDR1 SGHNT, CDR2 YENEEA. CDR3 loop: CASSLQGSGNEQFF. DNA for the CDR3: TGTGCCAGCAGCTTACAGGGGTCGGGAAATGAGCAGTTCTTC.

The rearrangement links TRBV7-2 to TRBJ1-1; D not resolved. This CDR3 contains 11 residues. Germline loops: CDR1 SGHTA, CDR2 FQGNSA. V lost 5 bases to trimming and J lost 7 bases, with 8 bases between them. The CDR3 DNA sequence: TGTGCCAGCAGCCCAATCTTTGAAGCTTTCTTT. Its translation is CASSPIFEAFF.

CDR3 sequence: CASSSYRDRGFEQYF. The CDR3 DNA is TGTGCCAGCAGCTCCTACCGGGACAGGGGTTTCGAGCAGTACTTC. This chain connects TRBV7-9 to TRBJ2-7; TRBD1 matches 10 bases. Germline V gene lookup returns CDR1 SEHNR and CDR2 FQNEAQ (reference sequence). V shed 4 bases and J 6 bases; nucleotides not matched to a gene: 9. The CDR3 has 15 amino acids.

The CDR3 reads CASSYGGNQPQHF. Written as DNA, the CDR3 is TGTGCCAGCAGTTACGGGGGAAATCAGCCCCAGCATTTT. The chain carries TRBV6-5 and TRBJ1-5, with a tentative D call TRBD1 (5 bases). Germline CDR1 and CDR2: MNHEY and SVGAGI. Trimming cost V 2 bases and J 4 bases, with 6 bases left between them. The CDR3 spans 13 residues.